This T cell receptor beta chain was captured in a study of monozygotic twins with inflammatory bowel disease. The study, taken as a whole, reports: Researchers report that IBD patients shared fewer clonotypes with others than healthy twins, especially amid disease activity.

A word on this clonotype: The antigen is unknown.

Germline-derived CDR1 and CDR2 are SGHVS and FQNEAQ. The CDR3 consists of 14 residues. T cells were not sorted, and total RNA was isolated straight from whole blood. TCRdb reprocessed the 5' RACE reads and stores each CDR3 protein as one record, lacking DNA. This sample contains approximately 400,000 distinct CDR3 sequences. The rearrangement uses TRBV7-8 and TRBJ2-1; TCRdb returns TRBD1, unconfirmable since there is no DNA. Sequencing was done on a sample of blood. The receptor comes from a human donor with ulcerative colitis or Crohn's disease, or a healthy co-twin of an affected twin (not recorded which). CDR3 sequence reads: CASLPGEFIGEQFF.